This TCR beta chain comes out of a study of OX40 agonist ivuxolimab in advanced cancers. Study-level results: At doses 0.1 to 3.0 mg/kg, CD4+ and CD8+ clones expanded. Determination of antigen specificity was not performed for the expanded peripheral T cells. Partial responders at 0.1-3.0 mg/kg showed near-lowest clonal expansion.

Germline-derived CDR1 and CDR2 are MNHEY and SMNVEV (reference sequence). V dropped 8 bases and J dropped 6; count of bases not matched to a gene: 13. The length of the CDR3 is 16 residues. The data were produced by immunoSEQ multiplex PCR, yet TCRdb's version contains in-frame clones alone and is incomplete. The sample includes tens of thousands of clones, around 89% of them seen just once. This clone has more than one count but fewer than ten. Its antigen is undetermined. The sequencing here drew on CD4+ or CD8+ T cells sorted from blood, taken in a trial of the OX40 agonist ivuxolimab. The source of this sequence is an adult with an advanced solid tumor such as melanoma, head and neck, liver or kidney cancer. This chain joins TRBV27 and TRBJ1-2, with 12 bases that match TRBD1. The CDR3 is CASGPGTGGGRDGYTF. CDR3 bases: TGTGCCAGCGGCCCCGGGACAGGGGGCGGTAGGGATGGCTACACCTTC.